The rows below give T cell receptor beta chains drawn from one sample of a study of blood T cell repertoires in COVID-19. The method was immunoSEQ multiplex PCR; TCRdb's version includes in-frame clones alone and lacks a portion of them. This sample carries 77,000 or so clones, around 85% of them seen once, and the ten largest clones take roughly 4.6%. Input material: peripheral blood. The receptor source for this set is a man older than 75 with acute or convalescent COVID-19. Each CDR3 is given with its conserved first and last residue. D genes are given only for firm matches. Rows give clone size only sometimes, using once, few, many, or a class for an expanded clone.

J | D | V | size | DNA | CDR3
TRBJ2-7 | NA | TRBV2 | NA | TGTGCCAGCAGTGAGGTCAGATACGAGCAGTACTTC | CASSEVRYEQYF
TRBJ2-1 | TRBD2 | TRBV19 | NA | TGTGCCAGTAGTATGACGGGAGGGCCGTACAATGAGCAGTTCTTC | CASSMTGGPYNEQFF
TRBJ1-1 | NA | TRBV5-8 | NA | TGTGCCAGCAGCCGCGTCCACCTCACGATAAACACTGAAGCTTTCTTT | CASSRVHLTINTEAFF
TRBJ1-2 | NA | TRBV3-1/TRBV3-2 | NA | TGTGCCAGCAGCCACCTCAGGGGACACTATGGCTACACCTTC | CASSHLRGHYGYTF
TRBJ1-6 | TRBD1 | TRBV27 | NA | TGTGCCAGCAGTGCGCCGGGACAGGGGGACTCACCCCTCCACTTT | CASSAPGQGDSPLHF
TRBJ2-2 | NA | TRBV28 | NA | TGTGCCAGCAGTTTATCCGGGGGGCGGATCACCGGGGAGCTGTTTTTT | CASSLSGGRITGELFF
TRBJ1-3 | TRBD1 | TRBV6-5 | NA | TGTGCCAGCAGTCCACAGGGGACGGGCGGAAACACCATATATTTT | CASSPQGTGGNTIYF
TRBJ1-1 | NA | TRBV2 | NA | TGTGCCAGCAGTGTGGGCCAGAACACTGAAGCTTTCTTT | CASSVGQNTEAFF
TRBJ1-3 | NA | TRBV7-3 | NA | TGTGCCAGCAGCCCCAGCGGGGGCCCGGGAGGAAACACCATATATTTT | CASSPSGGPGGNTIYF
TRBJ2-7 | NA | TRBV6-6 | NA | TGTGCCAGCAGTTACAGGGGGACCTTGTCCAATGAGCAGTACTTC | CASSYRGTLSNEQYF
TRBJ1-5 | TRBD1 | TRBV7-2 | NA | TGTGCCAGCAGCTTAGTTCACCCAGGGGGAGGACAATGGGGTCAGCCCCAGCATTTT | CASSLVHPGGGQWGQPQHF
TRBJ2-2 | TRBD1 | TRBV6-9 | NA | TGTGCCAGACAGGGGGACACCGGGGAGCTGTTTTTT | CARQGDTGELFF
TRBJ2-7 | TRBD1 | TRBV7-9 | NA | TGTGCCAGCAGCCCGACGGGACAGCTATCCGATGAGCAGTACTTC | CASSPTGQLSDEQYF
TRBJ1-2 | NA | TRBV19 | NA | TGTGCCAGTAGCACACACTGGGGAGAAACTAACTATGGCTACACCTTC | CASSTHWGETNYGYTF
TRBJ2-2 | TRBD2 | TRBV11-3 | once | TGTGCCAGCAGCCCTAGCGGGGCGAACACCGGGGAGCTGTTTTTT | CASSPSGANTGELFF
TRBJ1-5 | NA | TRBV7-8 | NA | TGTGCCAGCAGCTCCCCTAATCAGCCCCAGCATTTT | CASSSPNQPQHF
TRBJ2-5 | NA | TRBV7-2 | few | TGTGCCAGCAGCTCAACACCCCCACCAGAGGGGACCCAGTACTTC | CASSSTPPPEGTQYF
TRBJ1-1 | TRBD1 | TRBV2 | NA | TGTGCCAGCAGTGAAACGGCAGGGGGTCTTTCGAACACTGAAGCTTTCTTT | CASSETAGGLSNTEAFF
TRBJ2-5 | TRBD1 | TRBV7-9 | NA | TGTGCCAGCACCCTTCGACAGGGGGGATCAGAGACCCAGTACTTC | CASTLRQGGSETQYF
TRBJ2-1 | NA | TRBV6-5 | NA | TGTGCCAGCACCTACCTGGGGAGCTCCTACAATGAGCAGTTCTTC | CASTYLGSSYNEQFF
TRBJ2-3 | NA | TRBV24-1 | NA | TGTGCCACCAGTCACGGTCCCACAGATACGCAGTATTTT | CATSHGPTDTQYF
TRBJ1-2 | NA | TRBV7-2 | NA | TGTGCCAGCAGCTTAAGCCCGGCGCAGGGGAACTATGGCTACACCTTC | CASSLSPAQGNYGYTF
TRBJ2-2 | TRBD2 | TRBV7-2 | NA | TGTGCCAGCAGCTCCCGGGAGGGAGGGCCAAGGGAGCTGTTTTTT | CASSSREGGPRELFF
TRBJ2-2 | TRBD1 | TRBV6-5 | NA | TGTGCCAGCGAGTTAGACAGGGGATTAACCGGGGAGCTGTTTTTT | CASELDRGLTGELFF
TRBJ2-3 | TRBD2 | TRBV5-6 | NA | TGTGCCAGCAGCTGGGGGCCGGGACTAGCGGACACAGATACGCAGTATTTT | CASSWGPGLADTDTQYF
TRBJ1-6 | TRBD1 | TRBV3-1/TRBV3-2 | NA | TGTGCCAGCAGCCAGGAGGGGGCTAGGTCCTATAATTCACCCCTCCACTTT | CASSQEGARSYNSPLHF
TRBJ2-5 | TRBD2 | TRBV10-2 | NA | TGCGCCAGCAGTGATTTTCTAGCGGGAGGGCCAGGAGAGACCCAGTACTTC | CASSDFLAGGPGETQYF
TRBJ2-1 | TRBD2 | TRBV6-5 | NA | TGTGCCAGCACCCCAGGTAGCGGGAGTCGGAATGAGCAGTTCTTC | CASTPGSGSRNEQFF
TRBJ1-2 | NA | TRBV2 | few | TGTGCCAGCAGTTGGGCAGGAAAAGACTATGGCTACACCTTC | CASSWAGKDYGYTF
TRBJ2-1 | TRBD1 | TRBV6-5 | NA | TGTGCCAGCAGTTACGTTCCGGGACAGGGGGCCTATGAGCAGTTCTTC | CASSYVPGQGAYEQFF
TRBJ2-7 | TRBD2 | TRBV27 | NA | TGTGCCAGCAGTTTATTGGCTAGCGGGGGGTACGAGCAGTACTTC | CASSLLASGGYEQYF
TRBJ2-5 | NA | TRBV7-2 | NA | TGTGCCAGCAGCCTCGGGACTTCGTACCAAGAGACCCAGTACTTC | CASSLGTSYQETQYF
TRBJ2-1 | TRBD2 | TRBV28 | NA | TGTGCCAGCAGCTCCCCGGGTAGCGGGACTTACAATGAGCAGTTCTTC | CASSSPGSGTYNEQFF
TRBJ2-5 | NA | TRBV2 | NA | TGTGCCAGCACGGGGGATTTGGGGGGCCAAGAGACCCAGTACTTC | CASTGDLGGQETQYF
TRBJ2-5 | TRBD2 | TRBV20-1 | NA | TGCAGTGCTAGTTCCTCTAGCGGGGAGGACCAAGAGACCCAGTACTTC | CSASSSSGEDQETQYF
TRBJ2-5 | TRBD2 | TRBV27 | NA | TGTGCCAGCAGTTCGGCCAGACTAGCGGGGCAAGAGACCCAGTACTTC | CASSSARLAGQETQYF
TRBJ1-1 | NA | TRBV24-1 | NA | TGTGCCACCAGTGATTTTACAGTCCCCGAGGCTTTCTTT | CATSDFTVPEAFF
TRBJ2-3 | TRBD2 | TRBV7-9 | NA | TGTGCCAGCAGCTTAGCCCAGCGGGAGCGGGGAGATACGCAGTATTTT | CASSLAQRERGDTQYF
TRBJ1-1 | TRBD1 | TRBV6-1 | NA | TGTGCCAGCAGCGAAACCCGGGACAGGAGGTTGAACACTGAAGCTTTCTTT | CASSETRDRRLNTEAFF
TRBJ1-2 | NA | TRBV4-3 | NA | TGCGCCAGCAGCCGCGGCGGGAACTATGGCTACACCTTC | CASSRGGNYGYTF
TRBJ1-1 | NA | TRBV5-1 | NA | TGCGCCAGCAGCTTTGACAATATGAACACTGAAGCTTTCTTT | CASSFDNMNTEAFF
TRBJ2-3 | TRBD2 | TRBV7-9 | NA | TGTGCCAGCAGCACCCGACTAGCGGGGAAGACAGATACGCAGTATTTT | CASSTRLAGKTDTQYF
TRBJ1-4 | NA | TRBV7-2 | NA | TGTGCCAGCAGCTTAGTCAGGGGAACTAATGAAAAACTGTTTTTT | CASSLVRGTNEKLFF
TRBJ2-1 | TRBD2 | TRBV5-1 | NA | TGCGCCAGCAGCTCCGGACTAGCGGGAGTGGGTGAGCAGTTCTTC | CASSSGLAGVGEQFF
TRBJ2-1 | TRBD2 | TRBV18 | NA | TGTGCCAGCTCACCCGCTAGCGGGATGGTGGGTGAGCAGTTCTTC | CASSPASGMVGEQFF
TRBJ2-7 | TRBD2 | TRBV27 | NA | TGTGCCAGCAGTTATTCTTGGAGGGAGGGCTACGAGCAGTACTTC | CASSYSWREGYEQYF
TRBJ1-3 | NA | TRBV11-2 | NA | TGTGCCAGCAGCCCCCTCGGACAATCTGGAAACACCATATATTTT | CASSPLGQSGNTIYF
TRBJ2-3 | TRBD2 | TRBV7-2 | NA | TGTGCCAGCAGGTTCACTCTAGCGGGAGCGGGAGATACGCAGTATTTT | CASRFTLAGAGDTQYF
TRBJ2-7 | TRBD2 | TRBV7-2 | NA | TGTGCCAGCAGCGCAGGACTAGCGGGAGGGCGCGAGCAGTACTTC | CASSAGLAGGREQYF
TRBJ2-1 | NA | TRBV7-2 | NA | TGTGCCAGCAGCTTAGGGGCCTCCCCTACGAGGTTCTTC | CASSLGASPTRFF
TRBJ2-2 | NA | TRBV5-1 | NA | TGCGCCAGCAGCTTTAGGGAGCAGACCGGGGAGCTGTTTTTT | CASSFREQTGELFF
TRBJ1-1 | TRBD1 | TRBV19 | NA | TGTGCCAGTAGTTGGGACAGTAACACTGAAGCTTTCTTT | CASSWDSNTEAFF
TRBJ1-2 | NA | TRBV27 | NA | TGTGCCAGCAGTCCTGACAGCCTCTATGGCTACACCTTC | CASSPDSLYGYTF